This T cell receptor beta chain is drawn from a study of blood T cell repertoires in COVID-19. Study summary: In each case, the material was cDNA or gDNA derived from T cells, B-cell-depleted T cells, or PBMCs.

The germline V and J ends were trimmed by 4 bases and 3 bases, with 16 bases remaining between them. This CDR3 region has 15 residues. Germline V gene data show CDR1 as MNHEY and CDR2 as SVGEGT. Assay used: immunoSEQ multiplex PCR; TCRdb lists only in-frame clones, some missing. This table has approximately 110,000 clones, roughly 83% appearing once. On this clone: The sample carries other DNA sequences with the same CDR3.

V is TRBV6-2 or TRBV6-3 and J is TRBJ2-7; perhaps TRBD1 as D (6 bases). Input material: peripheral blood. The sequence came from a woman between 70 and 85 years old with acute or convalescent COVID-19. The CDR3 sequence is CASSSRWDIYYEQYF. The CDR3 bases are TGTGCCAGCAGTTCAAGGTGGGACATCTACTACGAGCAGTACTTC.